Detailed here is one TCR beta chain. The sample belongs to a study of blood T cell repertoires in COVID-19. Study overall: The cDNA or gDNA used as material had been derived from T cells, B-cell-depleted T cells, or PBMCs.

In the original processing: It was from reference gene primer amplification that nucleated cell counts were estimated. TCRdb keeps only in-frame clones here, not all; method: immunoSEQ multiplex PCR. V, J and clone size were drawn from that table, and D and trimming were deduced from the DNA. The sample holds 80,000 to 95,000 clones, about three quarters seen once. This CDR3 has 13 amino acids. The germline gives CDR1 KGHSH, CDR2 LQKENI. Trimming removed 4 bases from V and 6 bases from J; junction bases left unmatched: 6. Sequencing was carried out using peripheral blood. The source is a woman older than 75 with active or convalescent COVID-19. The chain has TRBV18 and TRBJ2-7; 7 positions agree with TRBD1. CDR3 residues: CASSQGQAGEQYF. The CDR3 DNA follows: TGTGCCAGCTCACAAGGACAGGCAGGCGAGCAGTACTTC.